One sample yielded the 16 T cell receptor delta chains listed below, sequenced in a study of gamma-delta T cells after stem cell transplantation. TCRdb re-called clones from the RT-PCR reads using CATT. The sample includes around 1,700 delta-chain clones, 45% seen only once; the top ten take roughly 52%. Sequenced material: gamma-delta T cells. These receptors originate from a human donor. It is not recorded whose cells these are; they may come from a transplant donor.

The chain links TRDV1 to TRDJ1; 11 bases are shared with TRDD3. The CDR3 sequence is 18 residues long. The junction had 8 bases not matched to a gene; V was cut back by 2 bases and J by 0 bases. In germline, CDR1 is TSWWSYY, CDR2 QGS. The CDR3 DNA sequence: TGTGCTCTTGGGGAATTCTCCTGGGGGATACCGGACACCGATAAACTCATCTTT. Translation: CALGEFSWGIPDTDKLIF.

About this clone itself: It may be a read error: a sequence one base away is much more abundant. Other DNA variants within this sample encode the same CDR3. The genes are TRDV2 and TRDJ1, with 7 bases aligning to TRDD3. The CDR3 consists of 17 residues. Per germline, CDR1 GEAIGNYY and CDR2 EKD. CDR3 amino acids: CACRSTQGWGYTDKLIF. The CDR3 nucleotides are TGTGCCTGCAGATCCACCCAAGGCTGGGGGTACACCGATAAGCTCATCTTT.

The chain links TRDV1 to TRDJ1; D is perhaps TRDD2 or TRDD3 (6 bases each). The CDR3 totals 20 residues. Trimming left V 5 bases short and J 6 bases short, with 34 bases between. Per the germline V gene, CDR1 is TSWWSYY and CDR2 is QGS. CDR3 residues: CALGPLTLAFPLGMAHKLIF. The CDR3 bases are TGTGCTCTTGGGCCCCTTACCCTGGCCTTCCCCCTGGGGATGGCCCATAAACTCATCTTT.

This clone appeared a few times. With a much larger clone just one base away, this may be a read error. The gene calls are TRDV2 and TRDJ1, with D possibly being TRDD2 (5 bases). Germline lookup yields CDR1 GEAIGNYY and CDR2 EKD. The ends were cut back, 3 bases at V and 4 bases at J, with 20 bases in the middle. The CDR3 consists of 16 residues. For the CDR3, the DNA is TGTGCCTGTGACTTCCTCATGGTTGGTACTCGCGATAAACTCATCTTT. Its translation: CACDFLMVGTRDKLIF.

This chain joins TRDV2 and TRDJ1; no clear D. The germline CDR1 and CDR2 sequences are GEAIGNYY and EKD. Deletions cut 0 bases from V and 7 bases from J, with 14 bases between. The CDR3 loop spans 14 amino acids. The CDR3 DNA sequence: TGTGCCTGTGACACCGTTGGTAACTCGGGTAAACTCATCTTT. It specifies CACDTVGNSGKLIF.

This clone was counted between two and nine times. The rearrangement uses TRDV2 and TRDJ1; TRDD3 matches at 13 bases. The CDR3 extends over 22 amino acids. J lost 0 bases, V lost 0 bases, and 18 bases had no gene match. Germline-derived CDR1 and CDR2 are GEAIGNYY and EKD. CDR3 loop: CACDTVGLSTGGYASDTDKLIF. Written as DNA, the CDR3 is TGTGCCTGTGACACCGTAGGACTCAGTACTGGGGGATACGCGAGTGACACCGATAAACTCATCTTT.

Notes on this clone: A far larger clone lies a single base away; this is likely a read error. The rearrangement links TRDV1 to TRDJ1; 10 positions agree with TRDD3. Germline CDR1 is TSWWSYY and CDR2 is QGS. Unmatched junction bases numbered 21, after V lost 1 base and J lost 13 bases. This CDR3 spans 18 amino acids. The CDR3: CALGEPGPCTGGCGRPIF. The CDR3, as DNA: TGTGCTCTTGGGGAACCAGGCCCCTGTACTGGGGGATGTGGGAGACCCATCTTT.

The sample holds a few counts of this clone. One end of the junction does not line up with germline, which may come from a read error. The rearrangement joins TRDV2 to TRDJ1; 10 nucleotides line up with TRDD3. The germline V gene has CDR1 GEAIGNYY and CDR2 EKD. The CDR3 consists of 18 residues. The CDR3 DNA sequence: TGTGCCTGTGGCACCTGGTCCGTACTGGGGGATGGAACCGATAAACTCATCTTT. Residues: CACGTWSVLGDGTDKLIF.

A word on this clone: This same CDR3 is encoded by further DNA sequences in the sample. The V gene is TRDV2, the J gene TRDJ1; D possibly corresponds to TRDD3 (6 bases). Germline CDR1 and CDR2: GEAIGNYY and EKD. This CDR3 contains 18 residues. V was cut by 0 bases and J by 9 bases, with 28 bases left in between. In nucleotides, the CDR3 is TGTGCCTGTGACACCCTTTTTCCAGGCGAGGGGATCGAGTTAGAACTCATCTTT. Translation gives CACDTLFPGEGIELELIF.

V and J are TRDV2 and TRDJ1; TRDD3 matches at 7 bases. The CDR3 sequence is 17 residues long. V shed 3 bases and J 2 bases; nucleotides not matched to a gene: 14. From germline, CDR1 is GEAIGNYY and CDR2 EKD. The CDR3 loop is CACDSVLGPQRTDKLIF. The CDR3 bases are TGTGCCTGTGACTCAGTACTGGGGCCCCAGCGAACCGATAAACTCATCTTT.

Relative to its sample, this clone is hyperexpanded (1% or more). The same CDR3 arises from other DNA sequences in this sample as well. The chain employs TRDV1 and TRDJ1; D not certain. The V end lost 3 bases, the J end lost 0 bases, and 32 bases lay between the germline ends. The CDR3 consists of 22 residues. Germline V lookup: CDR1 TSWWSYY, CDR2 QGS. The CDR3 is CALGDLRLVWFDTPDYTDKLIF. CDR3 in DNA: TGTGCTCTTGGGGACTTACGGCTGGTTTGGTTTGACACTCCCGACTACACCGATAAACTCATCTTT.

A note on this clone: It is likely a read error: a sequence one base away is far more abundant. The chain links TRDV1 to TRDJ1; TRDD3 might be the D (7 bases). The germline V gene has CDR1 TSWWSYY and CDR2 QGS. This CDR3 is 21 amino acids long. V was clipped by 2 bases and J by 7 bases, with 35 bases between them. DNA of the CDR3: TGTGCTCTTGGGGAAGCCTCCTTCCCGCTGACTTACTGGGGCCCTCCGGGTAAACTCATCTTT. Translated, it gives CALGEASFPLTYWGPPGKLIF.

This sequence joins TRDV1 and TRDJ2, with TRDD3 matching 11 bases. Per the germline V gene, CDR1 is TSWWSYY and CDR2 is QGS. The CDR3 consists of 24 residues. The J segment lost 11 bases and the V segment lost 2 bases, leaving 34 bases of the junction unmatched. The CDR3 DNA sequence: TGTGCTCTTGGGGAATTTTTAGGAAGGCCCCCGCATTACTGGGGGATAATGGGCATCTCCCAACTCTTCTTT. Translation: CALGEFLGRPPHYWGIMGISQLFF.

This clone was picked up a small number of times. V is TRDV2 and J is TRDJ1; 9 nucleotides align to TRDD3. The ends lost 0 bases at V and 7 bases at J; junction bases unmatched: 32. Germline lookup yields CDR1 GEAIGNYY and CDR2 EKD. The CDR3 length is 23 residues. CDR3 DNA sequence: TGTGCCTGTGACACCGTATCCAGACAAGGGCTGGGGGATTTTTCTAAAGGGGTCTCTAAACTCATCTTT. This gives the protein CACDTVSRQGLGDFSKGVSKLIF.

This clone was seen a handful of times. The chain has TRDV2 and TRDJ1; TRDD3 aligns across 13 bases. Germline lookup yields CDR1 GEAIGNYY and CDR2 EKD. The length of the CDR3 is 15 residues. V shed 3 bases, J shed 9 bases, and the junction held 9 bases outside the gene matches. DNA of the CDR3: TGTGCCTGTGACTTCATACTGACTGGGGGATACGAACTCATCTTT. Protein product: CACDFILTGGYELIF.

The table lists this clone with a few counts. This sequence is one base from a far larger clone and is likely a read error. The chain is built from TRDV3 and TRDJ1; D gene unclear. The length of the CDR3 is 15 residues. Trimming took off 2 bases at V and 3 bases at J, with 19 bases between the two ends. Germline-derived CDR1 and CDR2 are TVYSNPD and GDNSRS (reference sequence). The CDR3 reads CAFETPISRADKLIF. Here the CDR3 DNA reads TGTGCCTTTGAGACCCCTATATCCCGCGCCGATAAACTCATCTTT.